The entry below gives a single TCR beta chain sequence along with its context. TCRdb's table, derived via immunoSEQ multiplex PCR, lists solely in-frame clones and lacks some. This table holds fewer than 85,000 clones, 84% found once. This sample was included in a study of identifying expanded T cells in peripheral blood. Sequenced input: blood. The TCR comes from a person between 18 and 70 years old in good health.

CDR3 amino acids: CASSKGQENYGYTF. CDR3 in DNA: TGTGCCAGCAGTAAGGGACAGGAAAACTATGGCTACACCTTC. The rearrangement uses TRBV6-5 and TRBJ1-2; 8 positions match TRBD1. The V segment lost 5 bases and the J segment 2 bases; nucleotides outside the gene matches: 4. The CDR3 spans 14 residues. The V gene's germline CDR1 is MNHEY and CDR2 SVGAGI.